The 27 T cell receptor beta chains below were found in one sample sequenced in a study of T cells after yellow fever vaccination. TCRdb called the 5' RACE reads again in MiXCR, with one record for every CDR3 protein. The data hold 50,000 or so distinct CDR3 sequences, with around 7% observed a single time. Sample: CD8+ T cells sorted from PBMCs, taken more than 13 days after the first yellow fever vaccination. These receptors were taken from a man in his late teens or twenties who received the YFV17D yellow fever vaccine.

This rearrangement joins TRBV7-9 to TRBJ2-1; 9 bases are a match to TRBD1. Per germline, CDR1 SEHNR and CDR2 FQNEAQ (reference sequence). This CDR3 comprises 14 residues. The V gene end was trimmed by 4 bases and the J gene end by 8 bases; junction bases not matched to a gene: 6. The DNA of the CDR3 is TGTGCCAGCAGCTCAGGACAGGGGTTGGATGAGCAGTTCTTC. Its translation is CASSSGQGLDEQFF.

There are a few counts of this clonotype. The CDR3 protein is CASSTLAGDYNEQFF. For the CDR3, the DNA is TGCGCCAGCAGCACCCTAGCGGGGGACTACAATGAGCAGTTCTTC. The chain uses TRBV5-1 and TRBJ2-1, with 10 positions matching TRBD2. CDR3 length: 15 amino acids. V dropped 4 bases and J dropped 3; count of bases not matched to a gene: 4. CDR1 is SGHRS, CDR2 YFSETQ, per germline.

Worth noting for this clonotype: This clone may be a read error of a much larger clone one base away. The chain carries TRBV20-1 and TRBJ2-1; weak D call: TRBD2 (5 bases). This CDR3 comprises 11 residues. V lost 6 bases and J lost 13, with 16 bases in between. CDR1 is DFQATT, CDR2 SNEGSKA, per germline (reference sequence). CDR3 in DNA: TGCAGTGCCCCCTGGAGCGGTGACCAGTTCTTC. Protein product: CSAPWSGDQFF.

This clonotype was seen at least ten times. This chain links TRBV6-1 with TRBJ2-3; 12 nucleotides agree with TRBD2. With V trimmed by 5 bases and J by 1 base, 4 bases remained unmatched. From germline, CDR1 is MNHNS and CDR2 SASEGT. The CDR3 is 16 amino acids. In nucleotides, the CDR3 is TGTGCCAGCAGTCGACTAGCGGGGGCTCGCACAGATACGCAGTATTTT. This sequence encodes CASSRLAGARTDTQYF.

The table lists this clonotype with many counts. This chain uses TRBV5-6 with TRBJ2-2; D uncertain. The CDR3 covers 13 residues. V dropped 3 bases and J dropped 4 bases, with 7 bases sitting between them. The V gene's germline CDR1 is SGHDT and CDR2 YYEEEE. The CDR3 DNA follows: TGTGCCAGCAGCTGGGAAGGCACCGGGGAGCTGTTTTTT. It is translated as CASSWEGTGELFF.

The table lists this clonotype with many counts. The rearrangement links TRBV7-6 to TRBJ1-5; 8 nucleotides agree with TRBD1. The ends lost 2 bases at V and 7 bases at J; junction bases unmatched: 1. This CDR3 is 13 amino acids long. Germline lookup yields CDR1 SGHVS and CDR2 FNYEAQ. In nucleotides, the CDR3 is TGTGCCAGCAGCTTAACAGGGGGGCAGCCCCAGCATTTT. Residues: CASSLTGGQPQHF.

This chain connects TRBV5-1 to TRBJ1-3, with 10 bases lining up with TRBD1. The CDR3 is made up of 18 amino acids. Germline trimming cut 4 bases from V and 0 bases from J; bases unmatched to any gene: 10. Germline V CDR1 and CDR2: SGHRS, YFSETQ. CDR3 loop: CASSPPRTGGFSGNTIYF. CDR3 nucleotide sequence: TGCGCCAGCAGCCCACCCCGGACAGGGGGTTTCTCTGGAAACACCATATATTTT.

At least ten counts were recorded for this clonotype. The rearrangement uses TRBV6-5 and TRBJ2-7, with 7 bases aligning to TRBD2. Germline V CDR1 and CDR2: MNHEY, SVGAGI. The CDR3 runs 14 residues. V was clipped by 2 bases and J by 3 bases; unmatched bases: 4. The CDR3 DNA reads as TGTGCCAGCAGTTACGGCGCGGGGGTCTACGAGCAGTACTTC. Protein: CASSYGAGVYEQYF.

Many counts were recorded for this clonotype. The genes are TRBV4-1 and TRBJ2-7; TRBD1 matches 8 bases. The CDR3 is 14 residues long. In germline, CDR1 is MGHRA, CDR2 YSYEKL. V lost 1 base and J lost 4; bases outside the gene matches: 3. The CDR3 DNA follows: TGCGCCAGCAGCCAAGGGACAGGGAGGTACGAGCAGTACGTC. Translation gives CASSQGTGRYEQYV.

This clonotype was seen many times. V usage is TRBV29-1 and J usage is TRBJ1-1, with no clear D. Trimming pared 3 bases from V and 2 bases from J, leaving 4 bases between. This CDR3 has 11 residues. Germline V gene data show CDR1 as SQVTM and CDR2 as ANQGSEA. CDR3 sequence: CSVDANTEAFF. CDR3 nucleotide sequence: TGCAGCGTTGATGCCAACACTGAAGCTTTCTTT.

This clonotype was seen ten or more times. The chain employs TRBV4-1 and TRBJ1-5; D unclear. The V gene's germline CDR1 is MGHRA and CDR2 YSYEKL. V shed 1 base and J shed 7 bases, with 14 bases lying between them. The CDR3 loop spans 15 amino acids. This chain's CDR3 is CASSQVREEGQPQHF. The CDR3 DNA follows: TGCGCCAGCAGCCAAGTAAGGGAAGAAGGGCAGCCCCAGCATTTT.

This clonotype has ten or more counts. The chain uses TRBV7-9 and TRBJ2-7; TRBD1 matches at 8 bases. V was pared by 5 bases and J by 2 bases, with 8 bases of the junction left unmatched. The CDR3 spans 15 residues. Germline V CDR1 and CDR2: SEHNR, FQNEAQ (reference sequence). As DNA, the CDR3 is TGTGCCAGCAGCCCTGGGACAGGTCCAACCTACGAGCAGTACTTC. Translated: CASSPGTGPTYEQYF.

As regards this clonotype: This sequence may be a read error, since a much larger clone differs from it by one base. The chain has TRBV7-2 and TRBJ1-4; no clear D. The CDR3 spans 14 residues. With 3 bases removed from V and 6 bases from J, the gap between germline ends came to 11 bases. Looked up from germline, CDR1 is SGHTA and CDR2 is FQGNSA. The CDR3 DNA reads TGTGCCAGCAGCTTCGACGCCCGTGATGAAAAACTGTTTTTT. Residues: CASSFDARDEKLFF.

This clonotype was detected many times. The chain couples TRBV20-1 to TRBJ2-5, with TRBD2 identical over 11 bases. Germline V CDR1 and CDR2: DFQATT, SNEGSKA (reference sequence). The CDR3 is made up of 15 amino acids. Trimming cost V 3 bases and J 7 bases; bases outside gene matches: 10. CDR3 DNA sequence: TGCAGTGCTAGCCCTTCTAGCGGGGGGCCATCGACCCAGTACTTC. Protein sequence: CSASPSSGGPSTQYF.

This clonotype was observed at least ten times. The rearrangement uses TRBV12-3 or TRBV12-4 and TRBJ2-7; TRBD1 matches at 10 bases. The CDR3 length is 15 residues. V shed 6 bases and J 5 bases; nucleotides not matched to a gene: 10. For the CDR3, the DNA is TGTGCCAGCAGCGATCTCGGGACAGGGGACCACGAGCAGTACTTC. It yields the protein CASSDLGTGDHEQYF.

Within the sample, this clonotype is medium-sized. The chain couples TRBV7-7 to TRBJ2-5; the match to TRBD1 covers 7 bases. The trim removed 2 bases at V and 1 base at J, leaving 4 bases unmatched. There are 15 residues in the CDR3. Germline V CDR1 and CDR2: SSHAT, FNYEAQ (reference sequence). CDR3 amino acids: CASSLNRGPQETQYF. CDR3 nucleotides: TGTGCCAGCAGCTTAAATAGGGGGCCCCAAGAGACCCAGTACTTC.

In this sample, this clonotype turned up many times. This chain connects TRBV11-2 to TRBJ2-1; 9 bases are shared with TRBD1. Germline V gene lookup returns CDR1 SGHAT and CDR2 FQNNGV. Trimming removed 5 bases from V and 8 bases from J; junction bases left unmatched: 4. This CDR3 spans 13 amino acids. The CDR3 loop is CASSPGQGDEQFF. The CDR3 nucleotides are TGTGCCAGCAGCCCGGGACAGGGCGATGAGCAGTTCTTC.

This clonotype was counted at least ten times. This sequence joins TRBV3-1 and TRBJ2-3, with TRBD2 matching 10 bases. The V and J ends lost 0 bases and 4 bases, in that order; junction bases with no gene match: 4. Germline V lookup: CDR1 LGHDT, CDR2 YNNKEL (reference sequence). The CDR3 spans 16 residues. In nucleotides, the CDR3 is TGTGCCAGCAGCCAAGAAAGGGGACTAGCGTCAGATACGCAGTATTTT. This encodes CASSQERGLASDTQYF.

There are many counts of this clonotype. J is TRBJ2-7 and V is TRBV20-1, with 7 bases aligning to TRBD1. CDR3 length equals 13 residues. The J segment lost 3 bases and the V segment lost 5 bases, leaving 7 bases of the junction unmatched. From germline, CDR1 is DFQATT and CDR2 SNEGSKA (reference sequence). The CDR3 DNA reads as TGCAGTGCTCCCAGGGGGACGAACTACGAGCAGTACTTC. Translation gives CSAPRGTNYEQYF.

This clonotype was observed at least ten times. The DNA for the CDR3 is TGTGCCAGCAGTCCCCCCCGGCTAGGGACAGCCTACGAGCAGTACTTC. Its protein product is CASSPPRLGTAYEQYF. The genes are TRBV12-3 or TRBV12-4 and TRBJ2-7; TRBD1 agrees at 7 bases. The trim removed 5 bases at V and 2 bases at J, leaving 12 bases unmatched. This CDR3 spans 16 amino acids.

This clonotype was seen a few times. The chain uses TRBV5-4 and TRBJ1-2; 7 bases match TRBD1. V shed 4 bases and J 3 bases; nucleotides not matched to a gene: 6. The CDR3 extends over 14 amino acids. Germline V CDR1 and CDR2: SGHNT, YYREEE (reference sequence). CDR3: CASSMTGSDYGYTF. In nucleotides, the CDR3 is TGTGCCAGCAGCATGACAGGGAGCGACTATGGCTACACCTTC. Together with reference TRBV5-4 and TRBJ1-2, the CDR3 gives the full variable domain: ETGVTQSPTHLIKTRGQQVTLRCSSQSGHNTVSWYQQALGQGPQFIFQYYREEENGRGNFPPRFSGLQFPNYSSELNVNALELDDSALYLCASSMTGSDYGYTFGSGTRLTVV.

This clonotype was counted many times. V is TRBV7-2 and J is TRBJ2-2, with 10 bases matching TRBD1. The length of the CDR3 is 15 residues. V was clipped by 3 bases and J by 4 bases; unmatched bases: 2. CDR1 and CDR2 from the germline V gene are SGHTA and FQGNSA. CDR3 sequence: CASSFGTGVTGELFF. CDR3 DNA sequence: TGTGCCAGCAGCTTCGGGACAGGGGTCACCGGGGAGCTGTTTTTT. The full variable domain, rest sourced from reference TRBV7-2 and TRBJ2-2, is GAGVSQSPSNKVTEKGKDVELRCDPISGHTALYWYRQSLGQGLEFLIYFQGNSAPDKSGLPSDRFSAERTGGSVSTLTIQRTQQEDSAVYLCASSFGTGVTGELFFGEGSRLTVL.

This clonotype was detected ten times or more. The CDR3 spells CATSSGRNSNQPQHF. The DNA for the CDR3 is TGTGCCACCAGCAGTGGTAGGAATAGCAATCAGCCCCAGCATTTT. The chain links TRBV15 to TRBJ1-5, with unresolved D. The CDR3 is 15 amino acids. Germline V gene lookup returns CDR1 LNHNV and CDR2 YYDKDF (reference sequence). V lost 3 bases, J lost 0 bases, and 9 bases lay in between.

This clonotype was found many times. The V gene is TRBV4-1, the J gene TRBJ1-6; D gene unclear. The germline V gene encodes CDR1 MGHRA and CDR2 YSYEKL. Deletions cut 3 bases from V and 8 bases from J, with 14 bases between. The CDR3 loop spans 15 amino acids. CDR3 DNA: TGCGCCAGCAGCCACGACACGGGGAAGTATTCACCCCTCCACTTT. Amino acid sequence: CASSHDTGKYSPLHF.

Many counts were recorded for this clonotype. The chain couples TRBV4-1 to TRBJ2-3; tentative D call: TRBD2 (5 bases). Trimming removed 2 bases from V and 2 bases from J, with 14 bases in between. From germline, CDR1 is MGHRA and CDR2 YSYEKL. The CDR3 length is 16 residues. The CDR3 nucleotides read TGCGCCAGCAGCCAACGGGAACTAACCGTCACAGATACGCAGTATTTT. This sequence encodes CASSQRELTVTDTQYF.

This clonotype has ten or more counts. J is TRBJ2-2 and V is TRBV9, with TRBD1 identical over 7 bases. The CDR3 length is 15 residues. Trimming removed 3 bases from V and 1 base from J; junction bases left unmatched: 3. CDR1 is SGDLS and CDR2 is YYNGEE in the germline V gene. The CDR3 DNA reads TGTGCCAGCAGCGGCGACAGGGTGAACACCGGGGAGCTGTTTTTT. This gives the protein CASSGDRVNTGELFF.

Regarding this clonotype: An end of the junction differs from the germline gene, which may be a read error. The CDR3 loop is CASSQDQETSTDRQYF. CDR3 nucleotides: TGCGCCAGCAGCCAAGATCAAGAGACTAGCACAGATAGGCAGTATTTT. The J gene is TRBJ2-3, the V gene TRBV4-3, with 7 bases identical to TRBD2. The CDR3 length is 16 residues. The germline V gene has CDR1 LGHNA and CDR2 YSLEER.